This TCR beta chain was found in a study of blood T cell repertoires in COVID-19. The germline CDR1 and CDR2 sequences are SGHKS and YYEKEE (reference sequence). The CDR3 covers 14 residues. V lost 4 bases and J 6 bases, leaving 16 bases between the germline ends. Repertoires were generated with immunoSEQ multiplex PCR, while TCRdb's copy carries only in-frame clones and drops some. The sample shows around 160,000 clones, less than 90% of them seen only once. The chain uses TRBV5-5 and TRBJ1-1; the D is unclear. The sample comprised PBMCs or T cells enriched from blood (not recorded which). This receptor was obtained from a woman aged 45-65 years who had been exposed to COVID-19. DNA for the CDR3: TGTGCCAGCAGCCCAGAGGGTGGACGTTCTGAAGCTTTCTTT. Amino acid sequence: CASSPEGGRSEAFF.